This T cell receptor beta chain is drawn from a study of cytomegalovirus exposure and HLA in healthy donors. The PCR was carried out with 60 Vbeta primers and 13 Jbeta primers. Using immunoSEQ multiplex PCR, the repertoire was profiled, and TCRdb retains in-frame clones only, with some absent. The sample consists of roughly 120,000 clones, around three quarters of them appearing once. Comments on this clone: Its specificity is unknown.

Whole-study results and caveats: Another analysis was done later, and it associated 17,000 or so TCR beta sequences with HLA alleles at 0.05 false discovery rate.

The sequenced material came from PBMCs. The clonotype originates from a woman aged 55-70 years in good health and CMV-seropositive.

The CDR3, as DNA: TGTGCCAGCAGCGCTCCAGGGGTTGAGCAGTTCTTC. As protein: CASSAPGVEQFF. V gene TRBV7-3 combines with J gene TRBJ2-1; a possible D gene is TRBD1 (6 bases). Looked up from germline, CDR1 is SGHTA and CDR2 is FQGTGA. The CDR3 has 12 amino acids. Trimming took 5 bases from V and 9 from J, leaving 11 bases between them.